This T cell receptor beta chain was sequenced in a study of neoadjuvant anti-PD-1 for oral cavity cancer. Stated time point: after neoadjuvant nivolumab, at surgical resection. TCRdb keeps only in-frame clones here, not all; method: immunoSEQ multiplex PCR. The top ten hold 2.5% to 3% of the sample, which has roughly 68,000 clones, 70% to 90% seen once. CDR3 length: 18 residues. Germline V CDR1 and CDR2: SGHTA, FQGTGA. V shed 1 base, J shed 1 base, and the junction held 5 bases outside the gene matches. The sequenced sample was PBMCs, obtained after nivolumab (anti-PD-1) treatment. The clonotype was recovered from a person aged 35-79 years with oral cavity squamous cell carcinoma. V and J are TRBV7-3 and TRBJ2-1; 12 positions agree with TRBD2. CDR3 sequence reads: CASSLRLAGGRSYNEQFF. The CDR3 region has the DNA TGTGCCAGCAGCTTAAGGCTAGCGGGAGGGAGGTCCTACAATGAGCAGTTCTTC.